This TCR beta chain comes out of a study of graft-versus-host responses after intestinal transplantation. Study-wide background: All recipients were transplanted with multivisceral, liver-intestinal, or isolated intestinal grafts. Once they had received anti-thymocyte globulin induction, all recipients took tacrolimus and steroids for approximately 3 years.

Method: immunoSEQ multiplex PCR; TCRdb's copy keeps in-frame clones and lacks some. The table has approximately 97,000 clones, roughly 91% seen once. CDR3 length equals 12 residues. CDR1 is MNHEY, CDR2 SMNVEV, per germline (reference sequence). The V end was cut by 6 bases, the J end by 8 bases, with 10 bases between. Points from the study as a whole: In recipient marrow, GvH clones were found, and some appeared first in ileum or blood.

A note on this clone: Its antigen remains unknown.

This specimen was unstimulated CD4+ T cells sorted from spleen or lymph node cells, taken before transplant. The J gene is TRBJ1-4, the V gene TRBV27; D is possibly TRBD1 (5 bases). The clonotype originates from a human donor who was the organ donor for an intestinal transplant. CDR3 nucleotides: TGTGCCAGCAGCCTCCGGGGGGAAAAACTGTTTTTT. Its translation: CASSLRGEKLFF.